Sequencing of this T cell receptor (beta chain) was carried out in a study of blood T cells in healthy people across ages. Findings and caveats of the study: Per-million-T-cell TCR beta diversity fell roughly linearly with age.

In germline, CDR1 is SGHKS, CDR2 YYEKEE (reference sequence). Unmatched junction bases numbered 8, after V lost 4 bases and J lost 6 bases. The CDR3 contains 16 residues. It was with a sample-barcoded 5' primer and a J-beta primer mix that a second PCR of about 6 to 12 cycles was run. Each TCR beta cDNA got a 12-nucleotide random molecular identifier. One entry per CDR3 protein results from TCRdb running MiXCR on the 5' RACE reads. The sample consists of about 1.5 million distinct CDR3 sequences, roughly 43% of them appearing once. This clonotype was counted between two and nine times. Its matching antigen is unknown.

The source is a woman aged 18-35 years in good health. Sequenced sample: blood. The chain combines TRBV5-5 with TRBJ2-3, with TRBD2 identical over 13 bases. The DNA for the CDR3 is TGTGCCAGCAGCCGGATCGGACTAGCGGGGGCGGATACGCAGTATTTT. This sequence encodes CASSRIGLAGADTQYF.